The next 19 T cell receptor beta chains were all read from a single sample in a study of B cell selection in AIRE deficiency (dated by TCRdb to the late 2010s). The library came from the immunoSEQ multiplex PCR assay. The source is immuneACCESS, and TCRdb retained only in-frame sequences with V and J called. Part of the clones is not carried over; for the studies checked, unresolved V genes explain less than half of this, and the remainder is unexplained. In all, the sample holds about 26,000 clones, and around 92% of those were seen once. Jointly, the top ten make up 1.1% of the sample. Regulatory T cells were sorted as cells that were CD4+CD25hiCD127low/negative. The sequencing input was CD4+CD25+ Tregs sorted from PBMCs. These receptor sequences come from a human donor in good health.

The V and J genes are TRBV28 and TRBJ2-5; TRBD1 aligns across 7 bases. Germline V gene data show CDR1 as MDHEN and CDR2 as SYDVKM. CDR3 length: 15 residues. V lost 4 bases and J lost 2; bases outside the gene matches: 7. The CDR3 nucleotides read TGTGCCAGCAGTTCCCAACAGGGGTTGCAAGAGACCCAGTACTTC. Residues: CASSSQQGLQETQYF. The full variable domain, in which reference TRBV28 and TRBJ2-5 provide the parts outside the CDR3, is DVKVTQSSRYLVKRTGEKVFLECVQDMDHENMFWYRQDPGLGLRLIYFSYDVKMKEKGDIPEGYSVSREKKERFSLILESASTNQTSMYLCASSSQQGLQETQYFGPGTRLLVL.

The V gene is TRBV5-1, the J gene TRBJ1-3; D may be TRBD1 (6 bases). From germline, CDR1 is SGHRS and CDR2 YFSETQ. The CDR3 length is 14 residues. V lost 1 base, J lost 4 bases, and 9 bases lay in between. The CDR3 nucleotides read TGCGCCAGCAGCTTGCAGGGGCAAGGAAACACCATATATTTT. Amino acids: CASSLQGQGNTIYF.

The chain is built from TRBV6-5 and TRBJ1-1; 7 bases are a match to TRBD1. V dropped 3 bases and J dropped 0; count of bases not matched to a gene: 4. This CDR3 is built from 15 residues. Germline lookup yields CDR1 MNHEY and CDR2 SVGAGI. Here the CDR3 DNA reads TGTGCCAGCAGTTATTTTGGGACAGTGAACACTGAAGCTTTCTTT. Encoded protein: CASSYFGTVNTEAFF.

J is TRBJ1-1 and V is TRBV19, with 7 positions matching TRBD1. CDR1 and CDR2 (germline): LNHDA, SQIVND (reference sequence). With 3 bases clipped from V and 4 bases from J, the junction kept 2 bases outside the gene matches. The CDR3 consists of 13 residues. CDR3 in DNA: TGTGCCAGTAGTATGAGGGGGCTCACTGAAGCTTTCTTT. Its protein is CASSMRGLTEAFF.

A single count supports this clone. V usage is TRBV29-1 and J usage is TRBJ1-1, with D perhaps TRBD1 (6 bases). Trimming removed 4 bases at V and 11 bases at J, with 17 bases between. Germline CDR1 reads SQVTM; CDR2 reads ANQGSEA. The CDR3 covers 12 residues. The chain's CDR3 is CSVAGGGREAFF. DNA for the CDR3: TGCAGCGTTGCGGGTGGGGGGCGTGAGGCTTTCTTT.

The chain employs TRBV11-2 and TRBJ1-6; no clear D. Germline loops: CDR1 SGHAT, CDR2 FQNNGV. V was cut by 4 bases and J by 7 bases, with 2 bases left in between. This CDR3 comprises 11 residues. In nucleotides, the CDR3 is TGTGCCAGCAGCTCAAATTCACCCCTCCACTTT. Translation gives CASSSNSPLHF.

The chain has TRBV5-5 and TRBJ2-5, with 8 positions matching TRBD1. V lost 3 bases and J lost 3; bases outside the gene matches: 13. Germline CDR1 SGHKS, CDR2 YYEKEE (reference sequence). This CDR3 contains 17 residues. This CDR3 is CASSSRGPSLGEETQYF. For the CDR3, the DNA is TGTGCCAGCAGCTCCAGGGGGCCTAGTCTAGGTGAAGAGACCCAGTACTTC.

This chain uses TRBV2 with TRBJ2-4, with D possibly matching TRBD2 (6 bases). Germline-derived CDR1 and CDR2 are SNHLY and FYNNEI. V was pared by 5 bases and J by 6 bases, with 14 bases between. The CDR3 extends over 14 amino acids. The DNA of the CDR3 is TGTGCCAGCAGTAGGGACTTCACGGGAAACATTCAGTACTTC. This codes for CASSRDFTGNIQYF.

This chain links TRBV19 with TRBJ1-5, with TRBD1 as a possible D gene (6 bases). Deletions cut 6 bases from V and 0 bases from J, with 24 bases between. From germline, CDR1 is LNHDA and CDR2 SQIVND (reference sequence). The CDR3 contains 19 residues. CDR3 amino acids: CASRRTQGFGLSSNQPQHF. The CDR3 nucleotides read TGTGCCAGTAGGCGTACACAGGGTTTTGGCTTGTCTAGCAATCAGCCCCAGCATTTT.

This clone was observed a single time. The V and J genes are TRBV2 and TRBJ2-5; possibly TRBD1 for D (5 bases). Germline-derived CDR1 and CDR2 are SNHLY and FYNNEI. This CDR3 is 14 amino acids long. V lost 2 bases and J 2 bases, leaving 9 bases between the germline ends. CDR3 nucleotide sequence: TGTGCCAGCAGTGAACGGCGACAGCAAGAGACCCAGTACTTC. Protein: CASSERRQQETQYF.

The gene calls are TRBV30 and TRBJ1-1; D uncertain. Germline assignment: CDR1 GTSNPN and CDR2 SVGIG (reference sequence). The CDR3 loop spans 13 amino acids. V was pared by 7 bases and J by 1 base, with 13 bases between. The CDR3 loop reads CASSQGANTEAFF. DNA of the CDR3: TGTGCCTCCTCCCAAGGTGCGAACACTGAAGCTTTCTTT.

The CDR3 sequence is CASRDTGTGEMGYTF. CDR3 nucleotides: TGCGCCAGCAGGGATACCGGGACAGGGGAGATGGGCTACACCTTC. The gene calls are TRBV5-1 and TRBJ1-2, with TRBD1 matching 10 bases. Germline trimming cut 5 bases from V and 8 bases from J; bases unmatched to any gene: 12. From germline, CDR1 is SGHRS and CDR2 YFSETQ. The CDR3 loop spans 15 amino acids.

This chain uses TRBV6-5 with TRBJ2-5; weak D call: TRBD2 (5 bases). The CDR3 is 13 residues long. Between the trimmed V and J ends, which lost 6 bases and 4 bases, there was a span of 12 bases. The germline gives CDR1 MNHEY, CDR2 SVGAGI. The CDR3 loop reads CASSPSGGETQYF. Written as DNA, the CDR3 is TGTGCCAGCAGCCCCTCAGGAGGAGAGACCCAGTACTTC.

The chain couples TRBV7-3 to TRBJ2-2; no reliable D call. The CDR3 runs 13 residues. The V end was cut by 5 bases, the J end by 7 bases, with 11 bases between. Germline V gene data show CDR1 as SGHTA and CDR2 as FQGTGA. The CDR3 nucleotides are TGTGCCAGCAGCCCGGGCATCGACGGGGAGCTGTTTTTT. Protein: CASSPGIDGELFF.

CDR3 residues: CASSLGAGVGGEAFF. Written as DNA, the CDR3 is TGTGCCAGCAGCTTAGGGGCAGGGGTAGGGGGAGAAGCTTTCTTT. The chain links TRBV7-9 to TRBJ1-1, with D possibly matching TRBD1 (6 bases). V gave up 1 base and J gave up 8 bases, with 17 bases separating them. The CDR3 consists of 15 residues. Per germline, CDR1 SEHNR and CDR2 FQNEAQ (reference sequence).

The V and J genes are TRBV7-9 and TRBJ1-2; 8 positions agree with TRBD1. Losses at the gene ends were 5 bases for V and 4 bases for J; bases not matched to a gene: 12. This CDR3 contains 16 residues. Germline CDR1 SEHNR, CDR2 FQNEAQ (reference sequence). The CDR3 sequence: CASSRIIGQGGYGYTF. Here the CDR3 DNA reads TGTGCCAGCAGCAGAATAATTGGACAGGGAGGCTATGGCTACACCTTC.

The gene calls are TRBV10-3 and TRBJ1-2; perhaps TRBD1 as D (6 bases). CDR3 length: 13 amino acids. V was pared by 3 bases and J by 5 bases, with 10 bases between. Germline-derived CDR1 and CDR2 are ENHRY and SYGVKD. The CDR3 loop reads CAISDRGGYGYTF. In nucleotides, the CDR3 is TGTGCCATCAGTGACAGGGGAGGGTATGGCTACACCTTC.

The chain combines TRBV9 with TRBJ2-1; 16 positions agree with TRBD2. In germline, CDR1 is SGDLS, CDR2 YYNGEE. The ends lost 0 bases at V and 7 bases at J; junction bases unmatched: 4. There are 17 residues in the CDR3. CDR3 DNA sequence: TGTGCCAGCAGCGTAGTGGGACTAGCGGGGGGGCGAAATGAGCAGTTCTTC. Encoded protein: CASSVVGLAGGRNEQFF.

V is TRBV5-6 and J is TRBJ1-2, with D possibly being TRBD1 (5 bases). CDR1 and CDR2 (germline): SGHDT, YYEEEE. With 3 bases removed from V and 1 base from J, the gap between germline ends came to 10 bases. The CDR3 has 14 residues. CDR3 nucleotides: TGTGCCAGCAGCTCTTGGACACTTAACTATGGCTACACCTTC. Its protein product is CASSSWTLNYGYTF.